Each of the 26 T cell receptor beta chains below was sequenced from the same sample in a study of cytomegalovirus exposure and HLA in healthy donors. This PCR relied on a set of 60 Vbeta primers and 13 Jbeta primers. Method: immunoSEQ multiplex PCR; TCRdb's copy keeps in-frame clones and lacks some. The table lists roughly 120,000 clones, over 65% of them singletons, with 5.4% in the top ten. Sequenced sample: PBMCs. These receptors were collected from a woman in her twenties or thirties in good health and CMV-seropositive.

J is TRBJ2-5 and V is TRBV5-8; possible D gene TRBD1, 7 bases. Germline V CDR1 and CDR2: SGHTS, YDEGEE. This CDR3 has 16 amino acids. V lost 3 bases and J 5 bases, leaving 20 bases between the germline ends. The CDR3 protein is CASSSGGYLLGETQYF. The CDR3 nucleotides read TGTGCCAGCAGCTCAGGGGGGTACCTTCTTGGGGAGACCCAGTACTTC.

This clone was observed a single time. The chain joins TRBV6-5 to TRBJ2-5; 7 positions match TRBD1. The DNA end lines up better with TRBJ2-7; the J call may be wrong. Germline CDR1 reads MNHEY; CDR2 reads SVGAGI. The length of the CDR3 is 13 residues. CDR3 bases: TGTGCCAGCAGTCAACAGGGGTCCTACGAGCAGTACTTC. It encodes CASSQQGSYEQYF.

This chain links TRBV6-1 with TRBJ1-1; D possibly corresponds to TRBD1 (5 bases). The length of the CDR3 is 14 residues. The V and J ends lost 5 bases and 1 base respectively, with 11 bases between them. The V gene's germline CDR1 is MNHNS and CDR2 SASEGT. For the CDR3, the DNA is TGTGCCAGCAGTTCTCCGGGGGGGAACACTGAAGCTTTCTTT. The encoded protein is CASSSPGGNTEAFF.

The chain links TRBV5-8 to TRBJ1-2, with D unresolved. Trimming took 4 bases from V and 1 from J, leaving 5 bases between them. The CDR3 is 12 amino acids. The germline CDR1 and CDR2 sequences are SGHTS and YDEGEE. This CDR3 reads CASSIINYGYTF. The CDR3 nucleotides read TGTGCCAGCAGCATAATTAACTATGGCTACACCTTC.

The V call is TRBV11-2, the J call TRBJ1-1, with 7 bases matching TRBD1. This CDR3 is built from 15 residues. Trimming took 5 bases from V and 2 from J; bases not matched to a gene: 8. The germline gives CDR1 SGHAT, CDR2 FQNNGV. The CDR3 is CASSLWGTANTEAFF. CDR3 DNA sequence: TGTGCCAGCAGCCTCTGGGGGACAGCTAACACTGAAGCTTTCTTT.

This clone was observed a handful of times. The CDR3 DNA reads as TGTGCCAGCAGCCCCTGGACAGGGGCTTATACGCAGTATTTT. It encodes CASSPWTGAYTQYF. V is TRBV7-9 and J is TRBJ2-3, with TRBD1 matching over 9 bases. Germline trimming cut 5 bases from V and 7 bases from J; bases unmatched to any gene: 7. The CDR3 is made up of 14 amino acids. Germline CDR1 reads SEHNR; CDR2 reads FQNEAQ (reference sequence).

The chain employs TRBV12-5 and TRBJ2-1, with D hard to call. CDR1 and CDR2 from the germline V gene are LGHNT and FRNRAP. There are 18 residues in the CDR3. Trimming removed 0 bases at V and 6 bases at J, with 21 bases between. CDR3: CASGLVPSPVLARNEQFF. The CDR3 DNA is TGTGCTAGTGGTTTGGTACCTTCTCCCGTACTCGCTCGCAATGAGCAGTTCTTC.

The chain joins TRBV30 to TRBJ2-5, with D possibly matching TRBD1 (6 bases). The end of the DNA fits TRBJ2-7 better, so the J call may be wrong. The germline CDR1 and CDR2 sequences are GTSNPN and SVGIG (reference sequence). The CDR3 runs 14 residues. The CDR3 bases are TGTGCCTGGAGGACTACAGGGTGGTCCTACGAGCAGTACTTC. This codes for CAWRTTGWSYEQYF.

The chain recombines TRBV18 with TRBJ2-7; TRBD1 matches 7 bases. The CDR3 has 14 amino acids. V shed 8 bases, J shed 4 bases, and the junction held 11 bases outside the gene matches. Germline CDR1 KGHSH, CDR2 LQKENI. The CDR3 reads CASKEAGTDYEQYF. The CDR3 DNA reads TGTGCCAGCAAAGAGGCCGGGACAGATTACGAGCAGTACTTC.

CDR3 residues: CATRVSLGGELFF. The DNA of the CDR3 is TGTGCCACCAGGGTTAGCCTGGGCGGGGAGCTGTTTTTT. This chain connects TRBV15 to TRBJ2-2; D is unresolved. This CDR3 region has 13 residues. Trimming pared 6 bases from V and 7 bases from J, leaving 12 bases between. Germline assignment: CDR1 LNHNV and CDR2 YYDKDF (reference sequence).

This clone was recorded only once. The chain couples TRBV5-4 to TRBJ1-2; 8 nucleotides align to TRBD1. Unmatched junction bases numbered 2, after V lost 4 bases and J lost 3 bases. The CDR3 spans 13 residues. Germline CDR1 reads SGHNT; CDR2 reads YYREEE (reference sequence). CDR3 sequence reads: CASSRGQDYGYTF. CDR3 nucleotide sequence: TGTGCCAGCAGCCGGGGACAGGACTATGGCTACACCTTC.

This clone appeared a few times. The chain has TRBV29-1 and TRBJ2-7; TRBD2 aligns across 11 bases. CDR1 SQVTM and CDR2 ANQGSEA come from the germline V gene. V was clipped by 6 bases and J by 6 bases; unmatched bases: 7. CDR3 length equals 13 residues. The CDR3 spells CSVGRGLAGEQYF. The CDR3 DNA reads TGCAGCGTGGGCCGCGGACTAGCGGGCGAGCAGTACTTC.

The gene calls are TRBV5-6 and TRBJ1-2; no firm D call. V lost 4 bases and J lost 2, with 6 bases in between. The germline V gene has CDR1 SGHDT and CDR2 YYEEEE. The CDR3 covers 12 residues. The CDR3 sequence is CASSRGNYGYTF. As DNA, the CDR3 is TGTGCCAGCAGCCGAGGCAACTATGGCTACACCTTC. Using reference TRBV5-6 and TRBJ1-2 for the parts outside the CDR3, the full variable domain is DAGVTQSPTHLIKTRGQQVTLRCSPKSGHDTVSWYQQALGQGPQFIFQYYEEEERQRGNFPDRFSGHQFPNYSSELNVNALLLGDSALYLCASSRGNYGYTFGSGTRLTVV.

This clone was picked up one time. This sequence joins TRBV29-1 and TRBJ2-1; the D gene is possibly TRBD1 (5 bases). This CDR3 has 15 residues. The germline V and J ends were trimmed by 4 bases and 4 bases, with 17 bases remaining between them. CDR1 is SQVTM and CDR2 is ANQGSEA in the germline V gene. The DNA for the CDR3 is TGCAGCGTTGTGGGATCGCAGGGTTCGTACAATGAGCAGTTCTTC. It codes for CSVVGSQGSYNEQFF.

This sequence joins TRBV5-8 and TRBJ1-2, with TRBD1 identical over 10 bases. Germline trimming cut 4 bases from V and 2 bases from J; bases unmatched to any gene: 2. This CDR3 comprises 14 residues. Germline V CDR1 and CDR2: SGHTS, YDEGEE. This CDR3 reads CASSVGQGNYGYTF. The CDR3 DNA follows: TGTGCCAGCAGCGTGGGACAGGGGAACTATGGCTACACCTTC.

The V call is TRBV4-1, the J call TRBJ2-2, with TRBD2 matching over 7 bases. This CDR3 spans 15 amino acids. V dropped 4 bases and J dropped 3; count of bases not matched to a gene: 5. Germline CDR1 and CDR2: MGHRA and YSYEKL. The CDR3 DNA reads as TGCGCCAGCAGCCCTAGCGGAATTTACACCGGGGAGCTGTTTTTT. Its translation is CASSPSGIYTGELFF.

The V and J genes are TRBV7-2 and TRBJ2-1; 7 bases are a match to TRBD1. Losses at the gene ends were 5 bases for V and 4 bases for J; bases not matched to a gene: 8. Germline V gives CDR1 SGHTA, CDR2 FQGNSA. The CDR3 consists of 15 residues. The CDR3 loop reads CASSPPRDRYNEQFF. The CDR3 DNA reads TGTGCCAGCAGCCCGCCCCGGGACAGATACAATGAGCAGTTCTTC. Based on the CDR3 plus reference TRBV7-2 and TRBJ2-1, the full variable domain is GAGVSQSPSNKVTEKGKDVELRCDPISGHTALYWYRQSLGQGLEFLIYFQGNSAPDKSGLPSDRFSAERTGGSVSTLTIQRTQQEDSAVYLCASSPPRDRYNEQFFGPGTRLTVL.

J is TRBJ1-1 and V is TRBV14; 7 bases are shared with TRBD1. V dropped 2 bases and J dropped 0; count of bases not matched to a gene: 6. The CDR3 has 16 residues. Germline V lookup: CDR1 SGHDN, CDR2 FVKESK. This chain's CDR3 is CASSQLGQDMNTEAFF. Here the CDR3 DNA reads TGTGCCAGCAGCCAACTAGGACAGGACATGAACACTGAAGCTTTCTTT.

This rearrangement joins TRBV28 to TRBJ1-1, with TRBD1 as a possible D gene (6 bases). Germline V gene sequence: CDR1 MDHEN, CDR2 SYDVKM. Trimming stripped 4 bases from V and 3 bases from J, with 12 bases between. The CDR3 runs 14 residues. The CDR3 nucleotides are TGTGCCAGCAGTTACAGGGTGTCGGACACTGAAGCTTTCTTT. This codes for CASSYRVSDTEAFF.

This chain connects TRBV7-2 to TRBJ2-1; TRBD2 matches at 12 bases. This CDR3 contains 16 residues. CDR1 and CDR2 (germline): SGHTA, FQGNSA. With V trimmed by 2 bases and J by 6 bases, 5 bases remained unmatched. The CDR3 coding sequence is TGTGCCAGCAGCTTATTCCCGACTAGCGGGAGCAATGAGCAGTTCTTC. Encoded protein: CASSLFPTSGSNEQFF.

The chain employs TRBV2 and TRBJ1-5; 10 bases map to TRBD1. This CDR3 comprises 13 residues. V was clipped by 6 bases and J by 5 bases; unmatched bases: 1. In germline, CDR1 is SNHLY, CDR2 FYNNEI. CDR3: CASSGTGDQPQHF. The CDR3 nucleotides are TGTGCCAGCAGCGGGACAGGGGATCAGCCCCAGCATTTT. The full variable domain, its missing parts supplied by reference TRBV2 and TRBJ1-5, is EPEVTQTPSHQVTQMGQEVILRCVPISNHLYFYWYRQILGQKVEFLVSFYNNEISEKSEIFDDQFSVERPDGSNFTLKIRSTKLEDSAMYFCASSGTGDQPQHFGDGTRLSIL.

The CDR3 sequence: CAILSPGQGIPGELFF. Here the CDR3 DNA reads TGTGCCATCCTATCTCCGGGACAGGGGATCCCCGGGGAGCTGTTTTTT. The rearrangement joins TRBV10-3 to TRBJ2-2, with TRBD1 matching over 10 bases. The CDR3 runs 16 residues. J was trimmed by 6 bases and V by 8 bases; bases with no gene match: 12. The germline CDR1 and CDR2 sequences are ENHRY and SYGVKD.

The chain combines TRBV12-5 with TRBJ2-3, with 11 bases fitting TRBD2. Trimming took 0 bases from V and 6 from J; bases not matched to a gene: 2. CDR1 is LGHNT, CDR2 FRNRAP, per germline. There are 15 residues in the CDR3. The CDR3 DNA reads as TGTGCTAGTGGTTTGGTCCTAGCGGGAGGTGATACGCAGTATTTT. Translating gives CASGLVLAGGDTQYF.

This clone was observed once. The chain joins TRBV7-6 to TRBJ2-6; weak D call: TRBD1 (5 bases). Germline V gene sequence: CDR1 SGHVS, CDR2 FNYEAQ. V lost 2 bases, J lost 1 base, and 18 bases lay in between. The CDR3 is 19 residues long. DNA for the CDR3: TGTGCCAGCAGCTTATTAAAGGCAGGGTATGATTCTGGGGCCAACGTCCTGACTTTC. The encoded protein is CASSLLKAGYDSGANVLTF.

The CDR3 DNA is TGTGCCAGCAGTTTAGGAGAAAGCACTGAAGCTTTCTTT. Translation: CASSLGESTEAFF. The chain recombines TRBV6-5 with TRBJ1-1; D is unresolved. The V end was cut by 4 bases, the J end by 4 bases, with 10 bases between. Germline loops: CDR1 MNHEY, CDR2 SVGAGI. The CDR3 extends over 13 amino acids.

The chain is built from TRBV2 and TRBJ2-7; tentative D call: TRBD1 (7 bases). CDR1 is SNHLY and CDR2 is FYNNEI in the germline V gene. This CDR3 comprises 13 residues. The DNA of the CDR3 is TGTTCTATCAAGGAGGAGGGGGCATACGAGCAGTACTTC. It is translated as CSIKEEGAYEQYF.